A selection of T cell receptor beta chains follows, all from one sample in a study of cytomegalovirus exposure and HLA in healthy donors. TCRdb's copy holds only in-frame clones and misses some; the assay was immunoSEQ multiplex PCR. Among 130,000 or so clones, roughly 78% were seen once, and the ten largest hold roughly 4%. The sequenced material came from PBMCs. The receptor set was obtained from a man in his fifties or sixties in good health and CMV-seropositive. CDR3s include the opening cysteine and the closing phenylalanine or tryptophan. A D gene is named only where the DNA matches it firmly. The size of a clone is reported for some rows only, either as once, few or many, or as a class for expanded clones.

TGTGCCAGCAGCTTCGGACCCGGACAGGGTGAGTTCTTC CASSFGPGQGEFF TRBJ2-1 TRBV5-6 13 - TRBD1
TGTGCCAGCACCTCCTTTTTGGGACTGCGAAACACCATATATTTT CASTSFLGLRNTIYF TRBJ1-3 TRBV6-6 15 - -
TGTGCCAGCAGCCCCCCAAGCGGGAGACATGAGCAGTTCTTC CASSPPSGRHEQFF TRBJ2-1 TRBV7-9 14 - TRBD2
TGTGCCAGCAGTGAGGGACAGGAGAATTCACCCCTCCACTTT CASSEGQENSPLHF TRBJ1-6 TRBV6-4 14 - TRBD1
TGCGCCAGCAGCTTGCAGGGTCTGCGGGGGGGCGGGGATGAGCAGTTCTTC CASSLQGLRGGGDEQFF TRBJ2-1 TRBV5-1 17 - TRBD2
TGCGCCAGCAGCCCCGGCGGGCCGAAGGTAGGAGGCTACACCTTC CASSPGGPKVGGYTF TRBJ1-2 TRBV4-1 15 - -
TGCGCCAGCAGCCCCCGGGTCGATGGCGAGCAGTACTTC CASSPRVDGEQYF TRBJ2-7 TRBV5-1 13 - -
TGTGCCAGTAGTATGCGAGGAGGTGCAACTAATGAAAAACTGTTTTTT CASSMRGGATNEKLFF TRBJ1-4 TRBV19 16 - -
TGTGCCAGCAGCCAAGACAGGGGTGGCGGGGAGCTGTTTTTT CASSQDRGGGELFF TRBJ2-2 TRBV4-2 14 - -
TGTGCCAGCAGCTCCCTAATAGGGGCAGGGGATGGGGCCAACGTCCTGACTTTC CASSSLIGAGDGANVLTF TRBJ2-6 TRBV11-1 18 - -
TGCGCCAGCAACCGAGCGGCCCCGAACACTGAAGCTTTCTTT CASNRAAPNTEAFF TRBJ1-1 TRBV4-3 14 - -
TGTGCCAGCAGCTTAGACCCGACAGGGTCCGAGCAGTACTTC CASSLDPTGSEQYF TRBJ2-7 TRBV7-7 14 once TRBD1
TGTGCCAGCAGCTTAGTGGCGGTCAGAGGAGAGACCCAGTACTTC CASSLVAVRGETQYF TRBJ2-5 TRBV11-3 15 - -
TGTGCCAGCGGAACAGGGCTCACCGGGGAGCTGTTTTTT CASGTGLTGELFF TRBJ2-2 TRBV2 13 - -
TGTGCCAGCAGTTTCATACTAGCGGGATCCACAGATACGCAGTATTTT CASSFILAGSTDTQYF TRBJ2-3 TRBV5-4 16 - TRBD2
TGTGCCAGCAGCGTATTTAGTGGGGGCGTTCAAGAGACCCAGTACTTC CASSVFSGGVQETQYF TRBJ2-5 TRBV9 16 - -
TGTGCCAGCAGTTACGAGGTGAACACTGAAGCTTTCTTT CASSYEVNTEAFF TRBJ1-1 TRBV6-5 13 few -
TGTGCCAGCAGCCGCGGACAGGGAAGACAAGAGACCCAGTACTTC CASSRGQGRQETQYF TRBJ2-5 TRBV14 15 - TRBD1
TGTGCCAGCAGACCTCCGGGACAGGGAAATTCTGGAAACACCATATATTTT CASRPPGQGNSGNTIYF TRBJ1-3 TRBV7-2 17 - TRBD1
TGTGCCAGCAGCGTAGTAGCGGGAGGGGTCGGGGAGCTGTTTTTT CASSVVAGGVGELFF TRBJ2-2 TRBV9 15 - TRBD2
TGTGCCAGCAGTGACACCGTGGGCCCCCAGCATTTT CASSDTVGPQHF TRBJ1-5 TRBV2 12 - -
TGTGCCAGCAGCCTAGCGGGGTACACAGATACGCAGTATTTT CASSLAGYTDTQYF TRBJ2-3 TRBV5-5 14 - TRBD2
TGTGCCAGCAGCCAGGGACCCGGGAGGGCAGATACGCAGTATTTT CASSQGPGRADTQYF TRBJ2-3 TRBV7-9 15 - TRBD2
TGTGCCAGCTCACCTGGACAGGGGGTAGATGGCTACACCTTC CASSPGQGVDGYTF TRBJ1-2 TRBV18 14 - TRBD1
TGCGCCAGCAGCCAAGGGTGGGGGGGAGAGCAGTACTTC CASSQGWGGEQYF TRBJ2-7 TRBV4-3 13 few TRBD2
TGTGCCAGCAGCACCGGACAGGACCAAGAGACCCAGTACTTC CASSTGQDQETQYF TRBJ2-5 TRBV5-6 14 - TRBD1
TGTGCCAGCAGTGCGCCCAGGGGCGTAGGGAATGAGCAGTTCTTC CASSAPRGVGNEQFF TRBJ2-1 TRBV6-5 15 - -
TGTGCCAGCAGCACAGGGAGGAACACTGAAGCTTTCTTT CASSTGRNTEAFF TRBJ1-1 TRBV11-3 13 - -
TGTGCCAGCAGGGTGGGACAGGGACGCAATCAGCCCCAGCATTTT CASRVGQGRNQPQHF TRBJ1-5 TRBV7-2 15 - TRBD1
TGTGCCAGCAGGCTACAGGGGGCGAACTATGGCTACACCTTC CASRLQGANYGYTF TRBJ1-2 TRBV6-1 14 once TRBD1
TGTGCCAGCAGTCCTAGCTTGGGAGAGACCCAGTACTTC CASSPSLGETQYF TRBJ2-5 TRBV7-3 13 - -
TGTGCCAGCAGCAGACAGATGTACGAGCAGTACTTC CASSRQMYEQYF TRBJ2-7 TRBV14 12 - -
TGCGCCAGCAGATTGGACAGCCCGAACACCGGGGAGCTGTTTTTT CASRLDSPNTGELFF TRBJ2-2 TRBV5-1 15 - -